The next 15 T cell receptor beta chains were all read from a single sample in a study of metastatic and nonmetastatic thyroid tumors (dated by TCRdb to 2018 to 2021). The method was PCR. Sequenced using an Illumina HiSeq 4000. Using fastp trimming at Q25 and MiXCR clonotype assembly, TCRdb reanalyzed the public sequencing data and kept in-frame beta chains. This sample gives fewer than 25,000 clones in total; 20% of them show up just once. The ten top clones hold around 26% of the sample. None of the patients had been given any treatment before thyroid surgery. Sequenced input: blood. The source is a female donor with papillary thyroid cancer or a benign thyroid nodule (not recorded which). Some clones in this sample may be carry-over from other donors' samples.

This clone was recorded many times. V and J are TRBV2 and TRBJ2-1; 9 bases line up with TRBD1. The J segment lost 2 bases and the V segment lost 4 bases, leaving 6 bases of the junction unmatched. The length of the CDR3 is 16 residues. From germline, CDR1 is SNHLY and CDR2 FYNNEI. The CDR3 loop reads CASSGGTGGPYNEQFF. The CDR3 nucleotides read TGTGCCAGCAGTGGGGGTACAGGGGGCCCCTACAATGAGCAGTTCTTC.

This clone was recorded a few times. This sequence joins TRBV19 and TRBJ2-7; weak D call: TRBD2 (6 bases). The germline V gene has CDR1 LNHDA and CDR2 SQIVND (reference sequence). Between the trimmed V and J ends, which lost 5 bases and 1 base, there was a span of 15 bases. The CDR3 is made up of 15 amino acids. The CDR3 here is CASSVLTGDSYEQYF. The DNA of the CDR3 is TGTGCCAGTAGTGTCTTGACGGGAGATTCCTACGAGCAGTACTTC.

The chain carries TRBV11-2 and TRBJ2-1; unclear D gene. The CDR3 covers 18 residues. Per germline, CDR1 SGHAT and CDR2 FQNNGV. With 0 bases removed from V and 7 bases from J, the gap between germline ends came to 22 bases. CDR3 in DNA: TGTGCCAGCAGCTTAGAGTTTTCACCGGGCTCGGTAGGGAATGAGCAGTTCTTC. Encoded protein: CASSLEFSPGSVGNEQFF.

V usage is TRBV11-2 and J usage is TRBJ1-2; D might be TRBD1 (6 bases). The CDR3 consists of 15 residues. From germline, CDR1 is SGHAT and CDR2 FQNNGV. Trimming removed 5 bases at V and 7 bases at J, with 20 bases between. The CDR3 coding sequence is TGTGCCAGCAGCCGGGGGGCCGGGGGGCTCCCTGGCTACACCTTC. Translation: CASSRGAGGLPGYTF.

This clone has at least ten counts. J is TRBJ1-4 and V is TRBV5-1, with D uncertain. Trimming pared 5 bases from V and 8 bases from J, leaving 22 bases between. The CDR3 consists of 16 residues. Per germline, CDR1 SGHRS and CDR2 YFSETQ. This CDR3 is CASSRDPGSFGEKLFF. DNA of the CDR3: TGCGCCAGCAGTCGAGACCCGGGGTCCTTTGGGGAAAAACTGTTTTTT.

In its sample, this clone was seen a few times. The V call is TRBV15, the J call TRBJ2-1; maybe TRBD1 (8 bases). Germline V gene sequence: CDR1 LNHNV, CDR2 YYDKDF (reference sequence). This CDR3 spans 16 amino acids. V lost 0 bases and J lost 7, with 16 bases in between. The CDR3 spells CATSRENLQGGNEQFF. Written as DNA, the CDR3 is TGTGCCACCAGCAGAGAGAATTTACAGGGGGGGAATGAGCAGTTCTTC. Full variable domain (rest looked up from reference TRBV15 and TRBJ2-1): DAMVIQNPRYQVTQFGKPVTLSCSQTLNHNVMYWYQQKSSQAPKLLFHYYDKDFNNEADTPDNFQSRRPNTSFCFLDIRSPGLGDTAMYLCATSRENLQGGNEQFFGPGTRLTVL.

This clone was found many times. This chain's CDR3 is CASSIRDRGYEQYF. As DNA, the CDR3 is TGTGCCAGTAGTATCCGGGACAGGGGGTACGAGCAGTACTTC. This sequence joins TRBV19 and TRBJ2-7; 11 nucleotides line up with TRBD1. CDR1 and CDR2 (germline): LNHDA, SQIVND (reference sequence). V lost 3 bases to trimming and J lost 4 bases; unmatched junction nucleotides: 2. CDR3 length equals 14 residues.

There are a few counts of this clone. The chain links TRBV24-1 to TRBJ2-3; no definite D call. This CDR3 comprises 15 residues. Trimming shortened V by 2 bases and J by 6 bases, and 14 bases separated the two germline ends. Germline CDR1 and CDR2: KGHDR and SFDVKD. In nucleotides, the CDR3 is TGTGCCACCAGTGATTCTAGACATGGTACGGATACGCAGTATTTT. It is translated as CATSDSRHGTDTQYF.

This clone was seen a handful of times. V is TRBV2 and J is TRBJ1-5; 8 bases line up with TRBD1. The CDR3 has 14 residues. V was pared by 6 bases and J by 10 bases, with 11 bases of the junction left unmatched. Per the germline V gene, CDR1 is SNHLY and CDR2 is FYNNEI. The CDR3 DNA reads TGTGCCAGCAGACCGGGACAGGTCGGTAAACCCCAGCATTTT. Translating gives CASRPGQVGKPQHF.

The sample holds a few counts of this clone. The rearrangement joins TRBV19 to TRBJ2-7; 7 bases line up with TRBD1. Unmatched junction bases numbered 10, after V lost 4 bases and J lost 4 bases. CDR1 LNHDA and CDR2 SQIVND come from the germline V gene (reference sequence). The CDR3 extends over 15 amino acids. In DNA, the CDR3 is TGTGCCAGTAGTACCCTGACAGGGCCCCCTTACGAGCAGTACTTC. Protein sequence: CASSTLTGPPYEQYF.

As to this clone: A read error may account for a junction end that differs from germline. CDR3 sequence reads: CASSTGGGNRPQHF. CDR3 sequence (DNA): TGTGCCAGCAGCACAGGGGGTGGTAATCGGCCCCAGCATTTT. The J gene is TRBJ1-5, the V gene TRBV25-1, with 8 nucleotides matching TRBD1. This CDR3 is 14 amino acids long. CDR1 is MGHDK, CDR2 SYGVNS, per germline.

This clone showed up many times. The chain combines TRBV5-1 with TRBJ1-1; possible D gene TRBD1, 5 bases. This CDR3 spans 16 amino acids. Germline assignment: CDR1 SGHRS and CDR2 YFSETQ. The ends were cut back, 0 bases at V and 3 bases at J, with 15 bases in the middle. CDR3 sequence (DNA): TGCGCCAGCAGCTTGGCCATCGGCAGGGCGGACACTGAAGCTTTCTTT. Translation gives CASSLAIGRADTEAFF.

This clone was picked up many times. The rearrangement joins TRBV5-1 to TRBJ1-2, with D tentatively TRBD1 (5 bases). The germline V and J ends were trimmed by 5 bases and 4 bases, with 9 bases remaining between them. Per germline, CDR1 SGHRS and CDR2 YFSETQ. This CDR3 contains 12 residues. The chain's CDR3 is CASRRDFYGYTF. Written as DNA, the CDR3 is TGCGCCAGCAGACGGGACTTCTATGGCTACACCTTC. Filled out from reference TRBV5-1 and TRBJ1-2, the complete variable domain reads KAGVTQTPRYLIKTRGQQVTLSCSPISGHRSVSWYQQTPGQGLQFLFEYFSETQRNKGNFPGRFSGRQFSNSRSEMNVSTLELGDSALYLCASRRDFYGYTFGSGTRLTVV.

There are many counts of this clone. The chain couples TRBV12-3 or TRBV12-4 to TRBJ2-5; no clear D. V was trimmed by 3 bases and J by 5 bases, leaving 10 bases between them. This CDR3 spans 13 amino acids. For the CDR3, the DNA is TGTGCCAGCAGTTTTACAGACGCGGAGACCCAGTACTTC. Translation: CASSFTDAETQYF.

This clone was counted ten times or more. This chain uses TRBV9 with TRBJ2-7; weak D call: TRBD2 (5 bases). The CDR3 loop spans 19 amino acids. Germline V CDR1 and CDR2: SGDLS, YYNGEE. V shed 3 bases and J shed 7 bases, with 32 bases lying between them. CDR3 sequence: CASSELTAAPTYLLREQYF. In nucleotides, the CDR3 is TGTGCCAGCAGCGAACTAACAGCGGCTCCTACCTACCTCCTACGAGAGCAGTACTTC.